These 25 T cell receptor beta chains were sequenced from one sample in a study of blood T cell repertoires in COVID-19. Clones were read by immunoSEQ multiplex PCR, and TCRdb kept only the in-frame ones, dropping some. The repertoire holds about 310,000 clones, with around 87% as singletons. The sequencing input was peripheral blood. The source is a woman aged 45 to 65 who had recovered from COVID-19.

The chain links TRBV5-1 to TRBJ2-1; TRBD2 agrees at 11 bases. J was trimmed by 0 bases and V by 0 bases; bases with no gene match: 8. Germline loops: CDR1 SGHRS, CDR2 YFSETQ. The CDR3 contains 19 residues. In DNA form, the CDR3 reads TGCGCCAGCAGCTTGGTGCTAGCGGGGGGTCCGAGCTCCTACAATGAGCAGTTCTTC. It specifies CASSLVLAGGPSSYNEQFF.

The CDR3 coding sequence is TGTGCCAGCAGTTATTTTGAGGGCCATCAGCCCCAGCATTTT. Translated, it gives CASSYFEGHQPQHF. The rearrangement joins TRBV6-2 or TRBV6-3 to TRBJ1-5; D is undetermined. CDR3 length: 14 amino acids. V lost 3 bases to trimming and J lost 5 bases, with 11 bases between them. CDR1 MNHEY and CDR2 SVGEGT come from the germline V gene.

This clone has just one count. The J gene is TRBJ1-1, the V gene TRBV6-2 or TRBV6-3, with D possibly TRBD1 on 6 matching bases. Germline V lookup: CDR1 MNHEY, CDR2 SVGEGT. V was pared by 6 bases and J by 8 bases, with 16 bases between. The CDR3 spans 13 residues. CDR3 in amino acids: CASRPTTGSEAFF. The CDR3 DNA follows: TGTGCCAGCAGGCCTACAACAGGGTCGGAAGCTTTCTTT.

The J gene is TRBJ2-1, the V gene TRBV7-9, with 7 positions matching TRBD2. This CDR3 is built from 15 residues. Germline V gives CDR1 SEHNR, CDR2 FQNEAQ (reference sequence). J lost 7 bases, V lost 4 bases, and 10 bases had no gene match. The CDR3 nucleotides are TGTGCCAGCAGCTATGAGGGACTACGGAGAAATGAGCAGTTCTTC. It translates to CASSYEGLRRNEQFF.

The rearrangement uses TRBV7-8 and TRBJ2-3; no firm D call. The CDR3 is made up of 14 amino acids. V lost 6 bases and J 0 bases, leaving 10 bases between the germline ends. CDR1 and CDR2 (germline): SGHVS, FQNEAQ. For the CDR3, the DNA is TGTGCCAGCAGGGAGTTAACTAGCACAGATACGCAGTATTTT. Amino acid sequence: CASRELTSTDTQYF. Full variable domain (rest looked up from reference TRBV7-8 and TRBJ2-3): GAGVSQSPRYKVAKRGQDVALRCDPISGHVSLFWYQQALGQGPEFLTYFQNEAQLDKSGLPSDRFFAERPEGSVSTLKIQRTQQEDSAVYLCASRELTSTDTQYFGPGTRLTVL.

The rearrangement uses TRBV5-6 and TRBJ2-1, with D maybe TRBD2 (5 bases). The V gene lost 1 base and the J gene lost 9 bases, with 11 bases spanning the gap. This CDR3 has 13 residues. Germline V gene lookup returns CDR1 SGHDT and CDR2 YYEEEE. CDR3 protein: CASSLTVRGEQFF. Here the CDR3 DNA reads TGTGCCAGCAGCTTGACTGTTCGGGGTGAGCAGTTCTTC.

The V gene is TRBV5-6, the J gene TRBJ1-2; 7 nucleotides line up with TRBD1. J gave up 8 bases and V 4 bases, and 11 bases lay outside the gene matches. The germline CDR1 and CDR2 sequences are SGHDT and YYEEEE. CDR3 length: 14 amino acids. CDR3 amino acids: CASSLKTGMGGYTF. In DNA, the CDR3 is TGTGCCAGCAGCCTCAAGACAGGGATGGGAGGCTACACCTTC.

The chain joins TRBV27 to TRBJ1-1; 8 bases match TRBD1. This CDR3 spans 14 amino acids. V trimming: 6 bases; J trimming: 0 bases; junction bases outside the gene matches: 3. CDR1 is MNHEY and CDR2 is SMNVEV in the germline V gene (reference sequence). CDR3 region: CASRMTGVNTEAFF. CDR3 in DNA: TGTGCCAGCAGAATGACAGGGGTGAACACTGAAGCTTTCTTT.

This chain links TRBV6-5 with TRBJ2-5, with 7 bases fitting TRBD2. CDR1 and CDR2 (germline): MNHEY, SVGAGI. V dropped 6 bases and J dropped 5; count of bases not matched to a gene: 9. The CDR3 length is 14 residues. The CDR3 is CASRPSGVLETQYF. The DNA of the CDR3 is TGTGCCAGCAGACCGAGCGGGGTCCTGGAGACCCAGTACTTC.

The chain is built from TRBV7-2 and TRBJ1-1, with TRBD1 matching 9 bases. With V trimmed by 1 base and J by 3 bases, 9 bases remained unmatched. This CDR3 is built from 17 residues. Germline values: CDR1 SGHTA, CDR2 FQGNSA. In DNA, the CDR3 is TGTGCCAGCAGCTTAGGGACAGGGGCAAGCCTCTACACTGAAGCTTTCTTT. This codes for CASSLGTGASLYTEAFF.

The CDR3 coding sequence is TGCGCCAGCAGCTTGGTTCCCGGCGGAGTGGATGAAAAACTGTTTTTT. It translates to CASSLVPGGVDEKLFF. The rearrangement uses TRBV5-1 and TRBJ1-4; D call uncertain. Trimming removed 0 bases from V and 6 bases from J, with 15 bases in between. CDR3 size: 16 residues. The germline V gene encodes CDR1 SGHRS and CDR2 YFSETQ.

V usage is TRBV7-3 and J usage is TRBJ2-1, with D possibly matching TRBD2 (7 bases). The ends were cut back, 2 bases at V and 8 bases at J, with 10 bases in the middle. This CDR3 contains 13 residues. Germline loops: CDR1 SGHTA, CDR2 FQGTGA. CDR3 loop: CASSLWEGDEQFF. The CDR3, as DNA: TGTGCCAGCAGCTTATGGGAGGGGGATGAGCAGTTCTTC.

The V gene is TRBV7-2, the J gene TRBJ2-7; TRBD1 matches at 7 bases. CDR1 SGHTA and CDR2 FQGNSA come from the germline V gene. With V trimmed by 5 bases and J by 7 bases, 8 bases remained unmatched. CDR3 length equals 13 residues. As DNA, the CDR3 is TGTGCCAGCAGCCCTCGACAGGGTTTAGAGCAGTACTTC. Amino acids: CASSPRQGLEQYF. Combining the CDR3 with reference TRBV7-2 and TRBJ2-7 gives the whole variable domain GAGVSQSPSNKVTEKGKDVELRCDPISGHTALYWYRQSLGQGLEFLIYFQGNSAPDKSGLPSDRFSAERTGGSVSTLTIQRTQQEDSAVYLCASSPRQGLEQYFGPGTRLTVT.

The CDR3 DNA follows: TGTGCCTGGAGTGGGGCTAGCGGGAGCACCGGGGAGCTGTTTTTT. It specifies CAWSGASGSTGELFF. The chain employs TRBV30 and TRBJ2-2, with 10 nucleotides matching TRBD2. From germline, CDR1 is GTSNPN and CDR2 SVGIG (reference sequence). The ends lost 1 base at V and 4 bases at J; junction bases unmatched: 3. The CDR3 is 15 residues long. Full variable domain (remainder filled in from reference TRBV30 and TRBJ2-2): SQTIHQWPATLVQPVGSPLSLECTVEGTSNPNLYWYRQAAGRGLQLLFYSVGIGQISSEVPQNLSASRPQDRQFILSSKKLLLSDSGFYLCAWSGASGSTGELFFGEGSRLTVL.

CDR3 protein: CASSYRGMSTEAFF. The CDR3 DNA is TGTGCCAGCAGTTACAGGGGGATGAGCACTGAAGCTTTCTTT. The V call is TRBV9, the J call TRBJ1-1; TRBD1 aligns across 8 bases. The CDR3 consists of 14 residues. Trimming took 5 bases from V and 4 from J; bases not matched to a gene: 7. Per germline, CDR1 SGDLS and CDR2 YYNGEE.

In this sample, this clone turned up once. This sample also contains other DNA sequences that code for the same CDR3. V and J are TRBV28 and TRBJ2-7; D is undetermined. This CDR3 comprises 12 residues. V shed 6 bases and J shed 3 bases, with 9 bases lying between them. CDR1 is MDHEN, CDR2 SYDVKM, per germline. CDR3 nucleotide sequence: TGTGCCAGCAGCCTCAGCGACTACGAGCAGTACTTC. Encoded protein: CASSLSDYEQYF. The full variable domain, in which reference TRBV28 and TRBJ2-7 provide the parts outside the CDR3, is DVKVTQSSRYLVKRTGEKVFLECVQDMDHENMFWYRQDPGLGLRLIYFSYDVKMKEKGDIPEGYSVSREKKERFSLILESASTNQTSMYLCASSLSDYEQYFGPGTRLTVT.

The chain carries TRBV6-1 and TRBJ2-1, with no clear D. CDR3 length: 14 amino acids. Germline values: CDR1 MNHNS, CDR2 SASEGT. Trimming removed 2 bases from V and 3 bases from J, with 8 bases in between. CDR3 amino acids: CASSERRSYNEQFF. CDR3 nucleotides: TGTGCCAGCAGTGAAAGGCGGAGCTACAATGAGCAGTTCTTC.

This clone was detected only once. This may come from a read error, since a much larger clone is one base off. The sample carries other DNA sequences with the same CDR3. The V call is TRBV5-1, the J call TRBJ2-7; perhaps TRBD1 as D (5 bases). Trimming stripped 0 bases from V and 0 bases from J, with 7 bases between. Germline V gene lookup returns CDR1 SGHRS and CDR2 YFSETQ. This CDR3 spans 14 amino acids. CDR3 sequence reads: CASSLGQGSYEQYF. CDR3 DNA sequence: TGCGCCAGCAGCTTGGGGCAGGGCTCCTACGAGCAGTACTTC.

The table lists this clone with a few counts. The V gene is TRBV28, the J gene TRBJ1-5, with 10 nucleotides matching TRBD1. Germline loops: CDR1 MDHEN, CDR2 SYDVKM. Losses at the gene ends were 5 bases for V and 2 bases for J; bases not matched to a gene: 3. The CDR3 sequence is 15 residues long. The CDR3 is CASSLGTGGNQPQHF. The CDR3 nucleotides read TGTGCCAGCAGTCTGGGGACAGGGGGCAATCAGCCCCAGCATTTT.

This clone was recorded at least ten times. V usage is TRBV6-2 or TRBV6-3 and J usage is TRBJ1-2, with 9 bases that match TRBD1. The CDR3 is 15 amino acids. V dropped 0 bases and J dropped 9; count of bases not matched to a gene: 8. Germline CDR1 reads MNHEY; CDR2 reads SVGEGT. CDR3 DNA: TGTGCCAGCAGTTACTCGACACAGGGGGCTAAGCGCTACACCTTC. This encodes CASSYSTQGAKRYTF.

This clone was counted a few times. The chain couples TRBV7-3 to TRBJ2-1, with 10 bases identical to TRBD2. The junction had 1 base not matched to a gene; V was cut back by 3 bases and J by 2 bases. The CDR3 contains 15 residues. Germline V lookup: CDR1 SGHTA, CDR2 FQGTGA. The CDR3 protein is CASSFLAGAYNEQFF. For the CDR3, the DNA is TGTGCCAGCAGCTTTCTAGCGGGGGCCTACAATGAGCAGTTCTTC.

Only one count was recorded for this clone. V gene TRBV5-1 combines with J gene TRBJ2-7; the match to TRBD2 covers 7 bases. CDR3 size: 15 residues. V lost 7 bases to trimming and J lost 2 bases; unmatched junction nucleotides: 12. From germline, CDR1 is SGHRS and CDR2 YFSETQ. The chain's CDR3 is CASRSYSGSAYEQYF. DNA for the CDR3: TGCGCCAGCCGATCGTATAGCGGGTCCGCCTACGAGCAGTACTTC. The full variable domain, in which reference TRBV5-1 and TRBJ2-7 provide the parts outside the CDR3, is KAGVTQTPRYLIKTRGQQVTLSCSPISGHRSVSWYQQTPGQGLQFLFEYFSETQRNKGNFPGRFSGRQFSNSRSEMNVSTLELGDSALYLCASRSYSGSAYEQYFGPGTRLTVT.

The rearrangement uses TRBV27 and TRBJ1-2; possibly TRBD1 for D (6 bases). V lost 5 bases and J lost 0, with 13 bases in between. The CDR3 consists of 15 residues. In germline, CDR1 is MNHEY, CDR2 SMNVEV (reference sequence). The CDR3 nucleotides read TGTGCCAGCAGTCCCAAACAGGGACCTAACTATGGCTACACCTTC. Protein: CASSPKQGPNYGYTF.

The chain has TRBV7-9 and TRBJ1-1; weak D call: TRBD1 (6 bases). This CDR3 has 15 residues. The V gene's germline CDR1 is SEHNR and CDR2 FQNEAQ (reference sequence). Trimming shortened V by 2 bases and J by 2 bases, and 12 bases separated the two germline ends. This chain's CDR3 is CASSLLAGGNTEAFF. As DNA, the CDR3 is TGTGCCAGCAGCTTATTAGCGGGGGGCAACACTGAAGCTTTCTTT.

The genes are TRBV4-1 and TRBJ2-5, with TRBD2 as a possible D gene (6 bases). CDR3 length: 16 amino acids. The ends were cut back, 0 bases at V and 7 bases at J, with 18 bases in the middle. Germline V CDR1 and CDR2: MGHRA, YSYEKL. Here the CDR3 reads CASSQERRQGGWTQYF. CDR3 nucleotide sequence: TGCGCCAGCAGCCAAGAACGGCGGCAGGGAGGTTGGACCCAGTACTTC.